This T cell receptor beta chain was profiled in a study of blood T cell repertoires in COVID-19. Germline V gene lookup returns CDR1 MDHEN and CDR2 SYDVKM. The CDR3 totals 15 residues. Trimming removed 6 bases at V and 10 bases at J, with 22 bases between. Method: immunoSEQ multiplex PCR; TCRdb's copy keeps in-frame clones and lacks some. The table records just over 95,000 clones, about 86% of them present only once. This clonotype originated in a human donor in a cohort sampled during active COVID-19. Input material: peripheral blood. V and J are TRBV28 and TRBJ1-5; no firm D call. CDR3 bases: TGTGCCAGCAGAAGAAACTGGACTACCCGGAATCCCCAGCATTTT. Amino acids: CASRRNWTTRNPQHF.